The sequence of this TCR beta chain was determined in a study of memory CD4+ T cells and cytomegalovirus serostatus. Study background: This sample comes from healthy Belgian adults, about nine CMV seropositive, about 25 seronegative. Whole-study findings and limits: Each of fewer than 80 CMV-associated TCRbeta sequences occurred in one to five individuals.

Single viable CD3+CD4+CD8-CD45RO+ cells were sorted as the memory CD4+ T cells. CMV serostatus came from serum IgG against pp150, pp28, p38, p52. How the authors handled the data: Out-of-frame sequences were removed, leaving a few million distinct TCRbeta sequences. The method was immunoSEQ multiplex PCR; TCRdb's version includes in-frame clones alone and lacks a portion of them. The DNA was the basis for D and trimming; V, J and clone size are from that table. The table has approximately 52,000 clones, roughly 78% seen once. With V trimmed by 0 bases and J by 12 bases, 12 bases remained unmatched. The CDR3 is 15 residues long. The germline gives CDR1 SGHRS, CDR2 YFSETQ. About this clone itself: Its antigen is not known.

Sequencing was performed on memory CD4+ T cells from blood. This TCR was sampled from an adult in good health and CMV-seronegative. V and J are TRBV5-1 and TRBJ2-1, with 7 nucleotides matching TRBD1. The CDR3 here is CASSLGTGWDQGQFF. CDR3 coding DNA: TGCGCCAGCAGCTTGGGGACAGGTTGGGATCAGGGGCAGTTCTTC.